This TCR beta chain was observed in a study of regulatory T cells in long-lasting Graves disease. The length of the CDR3 is 12 residues. Germline V gives CDR1 KGHSH, CDR2 LQKENI. Trimming pared 3 bases from V and 9 bases from J, leaving 9 bases between. In building TCR beta libraries, iRepertoire HTBI primers were used together with Arm-PCR of CDR3 regions. MiXCR, run by TCRdb on the multiplex PCR reads, gives a single entry per CDR3 protein. The repertoire holds roughly 500,000 distinct CDR3 sequences, less than 15% seen once, with more than 8.5% in the top ten. The table lists this clonotype with many counts. The sample's time point: newly diagnosed GD, antithyroid drugs for less than 3 months. Scientists built the TCR library using RNA that was extracted from PBMCs. Graves' disease diagnosis relied on American Thyroid Association guidelines. The sample also formed part of further work on T cells in Graves' hyperthyroidism and ophthalmopathy. That report notes: RT-PCR in the first round (using the HTBI primer set) targeted the TCR CDR3. It was a median about seven months before onset that the model predicted ophthalmopathy.

Sequenced here: peripheral blood mononuclear cells (PBMCs), sampled at new diagnosis, from a patient treated with antithyroid drugs. The TCR was taken from a man younger than 45 with Graves disease. V gene TRBV18 combines with J gene TRBJ2-1; TRBD1 is a possible D gene (5 bases). The CDR3 DNA follows: TGTGCCAGCTCACCGTTACAGGTTGAGCAGTTCTTC. This encodes CASSPLQVEQFF.